These 5 T cell receptor beta chains were all obtained from the same sample, sequenced in a study of T cells in Graves' hyperthyroidism and ophthalmopathy. Amplified TCR beta CDR3 regions came from RNA transcripts. The primer set for the first-round RT-PCR of the TCR CDR3 was HTBI. TCRdb analysed the multiplex PCR reads with MiXCR anew, one entry per CDR3 protein. The sample includes under 200,000 distinct CDR3 sequences, just under 9.5% of them seen just once. Sequences were obtained from blood. The source of these receptors is a woman between 18 and 30 years old with Graves' hyperthyroidism that later progressed to Graves' ophthalmopathy.

This clonotype was observed once. A much larger clone differs from this one at a single base, so this may be a read error. The chain recombines TRBV6-1 with TRBJ1-6; D is possibly TRBD1 (6 bases). Germline V gives CDR1 MNHNS, CDR2 SASEGT. V dropped 6 bases and J dropped 8 bases, with 17 bases sitting between them. The CDR3 runs 15 residues. Written as DNA, the CDR3 is TGTGCCAGCAGCGAACCCGGGACAAGGGATTCACCCCTCCACTTT. Translation gives CASSEPGTRDSPLHF.

This chain joins TRBV19 and TRBJ2-1; D possibly uses TRBD1 or TRBD2 (5 bases each). The germline CDR1 and CDR2 sequences are LNHDA and SQIVND (reference sequence). Trimming took off 4 bases at V and 6 bases at J, with 13 bases between the two ends. There are 14 residues in the CDR3. The CDR3: CASSRPGPPNEQFF. The CDR3 coding sequence is TGTGCCAGTAGTAGACCGGGACCCCCCAATGAGCAGTTCTTC.

This clonotype was counted many times. This chain connects TRBV12-3 or TRBV12-4 to TRBJ1-2; D call uncertain. This CDR3 region has 15 residues. Between the trimmed V and J ends, which lost 0 bases and 3 bases, there was a span of 11 bases. The CDR3 coding sequence is TGTGCCAGCAGTTTAGCGCCAGGCGGTGACTATGGCTACACCTTC. Protein: CASSLAPGGDYGYTF.

This clonotype was observed at least ten times. This chain links TRBV9 with TRBJ2-1; D call uncertain. V was pared by 3 bases and J by 3 bases, with 4 bases between. CDR1 SGDLS and CDR2 YYNGEE come from the germline V gene. The length of the CDR3 is 12 residues. The CDR3 nucleotides read TGTGCCAGCAGCGCACGCTACAATGAGCAGTTCTTC. Its protein product is CASSARYNEQFF.

The rearrangement links TRBV28 to TRBJ2-1; D remains unclear. The CDR3 runs to 18 residues. The germline CDR1 and CDR2 sequences are MDHEN and SYDVKM. V was shortened by 6 bases and J by 0 bases, with 21 bases between the two germline ends. The CDR3 DNA reads TGTGCCAGCAGCCGAACCAACGTGGGCGTTAGCTCCTACAATGAGCAGTTCTTC. The encoded protein is CASSRTNVGVSSYNEQFF.